Below, 12 T cell receptor beta chains from the same sample are listed, as sequenced in a study of response to subunit inactivated influenza vaccine. TCRdb reprocessed the RT-PCR reads via MiXCR and lists one record per CDR3 protein. The table lists hundreds of thousands of distinct CDR3 sequences, about 8% of them singletons, with 10% to 15% in the top ten. Sequenced here: PBMCs from blood, sampled about 23 months after vaccination. The receptors stem from a man aged 50 to 69 who received an inactivated influenza vaccine.

This clonotype was seen many times. This rearrangement joins TRBV4-3 to TRBJ2-3; 12 bases fit TRBD2. J was trimmed by 6 bases and V by 4 bases; bases with no gene match: 5. CDR3 length: 15 amino acids. The germline V gene encodes CDR1 LGHNA and CDR2 YSLEER. CDR3 region: CASSLSGTSGDTQYF. The CDR3 DNA sequence: TGCGCCAGCAGCCTATCCGGGACTAGCGGGGATACGCAGTATTTT.

The chain links TRBV7-2 to TRBJ2-5; no clear D gene. The CDR3 extends over 14 amino acids. V shed 1 base and J shed 4 bases, with 10 bases lying between them. Germline values: CDR1 SGHTA, CDR2 FQGNSA. The CDR3 here is CASSLVAVLETQYF. The CDR3 bases are TGTGCCAGCAGCTTAGTTGCCGTTCTAGAGACCCAGTACTTC.

The CDR3 protein is CSARRNDRASTGELFF. Here the CDR3 DNA reads TGCAGTGCTAGACGGAACGACAGGGCCTCCACCGGGGAGCTGTTTTTT. The chain links TRBV20-1 to TRBJ2-2; TRBD1 agrees at 7 bases. The CDR3 is 16 residues long. Losses at the gene ends were 2 bases for V and 4 bases for J; bases not matched to a gene: 10. CDR1 DFQATT and CDR2 SNEGSKA come from the germline V gene (reference sequence).

V and J are TRBV20-1 and TRBJ2-7; no clear D gene. Deletions cut 3 bases from V and 2 bases from J, with 11 bases between. The CDR3 runs 13 residues. From germline, CDR1 is DFQATT and CDR2 SNEGSKA (reference sequence). CDR3 sequence (DNA): TGCAGTGCTAGGATTAGCTCCGCCTACGAGCAGTACTTC. It specifies CSARISSAYEQYF.

This clonotype was recorded many times. J is TRBJ1-4 and V is TRBV9; D is perhaps TRBD1 (5 bases). Germline loops: CDR1 SGDLS, CDR2 YYNGEE. This CDR3 spans 14 amino acids. The V end was cut by 4 bases, the J end by 8 bases, with 15 bases between. CDR3 sequence reads: CASSPPGQREKLFF. Written as DNA, the CDR3 is TGTGCCAGCAGCCCCCCAGGACAAAGGGAAAAACTGTTTTTT. The full variable domain, completed using reference TRBV9 and TRBJ1-4, is DSGVTQTPKHLITATGQRVTLRCSPRSGDLSVYWYQQSLDQGLQFLIQYYNGEERAKGNILERFSAQQFPDLHSELNLSSLELGDSALYFCASSPPGQREKLFFGSGTQLSVL.

This CDR3 is CASSWVGGEDYEQYF. DNA of the CDR3: TGCGCCAGCAGCTGGGTCGGCGGGGAGGATTACGAGCAGTACTTC. This chain joins TRBV5-1 and TRBJ2-7; a weak D match, TRBD2 (6 bases). V lost 3 bases to trimming and J lost 4 bases, with 17 bases between them. The V gene's germline CDR1 is SGHRS and CDR2 YFSETQ. The length of the CDR3 is 15 residues. Full variable domain (missing parts from reference TRBV5-1 and TRBJ2-7): KAGVTQTPRYLIKTRGQQVTLSCSPISGHRSVSWYQQTPGQGLQFLFEYFSETQRNKGNFPGRFSGRQFSNSRSEMNVSTLELGDSALYLCASSWVGGEDYEQYFGPGTRLTVT.

Of note for this clonotype: A far larger clone is just one base off, so this is likely a read error. V usage is TRBV7-9 and J usage is TRBJ2-5, with D unresolved. V lost 5 bases to trimming and J lost 6 bases, with 10 bases between them. This CDR3 spans 12 amino acids. From germline, CDR1 is SEHNR and CDR2 FQNEAQ (reference sequence). In DNA form, the CDR3 reads TGTGCCAGCAGCCAAGTTGGCCAGACCCAGTACTTC. It codes for CASSQVGQTQYF. Combining the CDR3 with reference TRBV7-9 and TRBJ2-5 gives the whole variable domain DTGVSQNPRHKITKRGQNVTFRCDPISEHNRLYWYRQTLGQGPEFLTYFQNEAQLEKSRLLSDRFSAERPKGSFSTLEIQRTEQGDSAMYLCASSQVGQTQYFGPGTRLLVL.

This clonotype was seen many times. The chain uses TRBV27 and TRBJ1-6, with TRBD1 as a possible D gene (5 bases). The CDR3 loop spans 15 amino acids. Germline V CDR1 and CDR2: MNHEY, SMNVEV (reference sequence). Trimming cost V 3 bases and J 7 bases, with 13 bases left between them. The CDR3 is CASSFTGARNSPLHF. In DNA form, the CDR3 reads TGTGCCAGCAGTTTCACCGGGGCGCGAAATTCACCCCTCCACTTT.

The V and J genes are TRBV20-1 and TRBJ1-5; the match to TRBD1 covers 11 bases. Germline CDR1 and CDR2: DFQATT and SNEGSKA (reference sequence). There are 14 residues in the CDR3. With V trimmed by 3 bases and J by 6 bases, 4 bases remained unmatched. CDR3 bases: TGCAGTGCTAGCCCCGGGACAGGGGGTCAGCCCCAGCATTTT. It is translated as CSASPGTGGQPQHF.

This chain connects TRBV6-6 to TRBJ2-7; D gene uncertain. CDR1 is MNHNY, CDR2 SVGAGI, per germline (reference sequence). V gave up 4 bases and J gave up 0 bases, with 7 bases separating them. This CDR3 spans 13 amino acids. The CDR3 coding sequence is TGTGCCAGCAGTTTCACAGACTCCTACGAGCAGTACTTC. It translates to CASSFTDSYEQYF.

This clonotype was observed many times. The V call is TRBV10-2, the J call TRBJ2-3, with TRBD2 identical over 9 bases. Germline trimming cut 6 bases from V and 6 bases from J; bases unmatched to any gene: 13. The CDR3 has 16 residues. Germline assignment: CDR1 WSHSY and CDR2 SAAADI. CDR3 amino acids: CASRPGTSLQGDTQYF. DNA of the CDR3: TGCGCCAGCAGACCCGGGACTAGCCTGCAGGGTGATACGCAGTATTTT.

This clonotype was seen a few times. CDR3 protein: CASSQASNIAGGYNEQFF. The CDR3, as DNA: TGTGCCAGCAGCCAAGCCTCAAATATAGCGGGGGGCTACAATGAGCAGTTCTTC. V gene TRBV3-1 combines with J gene TRBJ2-1; 10 bases map to TRBD2. Germline V gives CDR1 LGHDT, CDR2 YNNKEL (reference sequence). This CDR3 region has 18 residues. Losses at the gene ends were 1 base for V and 3 bases for J; bases not matched to a gene: 9.